The 26 T cell receptor beta chains below come from one sample, sequenced in a study of beta chain features in type 1 diabetes. All of the isolated RNA was reverse transcribed, so expressed TCRB transcripts were sequenced. TCRdb's copy holds only in-frame clones and misses some; the assay was immunoSEQ multiplex PCR. This table has hundreds of thousands of clones, about an eighth appearing once. Sequences were obtained from naive CD4+ T cells from blood. These receptors were obtained from a woman younger than 30 in good health.

The chain couples TRBV30 to TRBJ2-7; 7 positions match TRBD1. The CDR3 runs 12 residues. Losses at the gene ends were 5 bases for V and 1 base for J; bases not matched to a gene: 2. Germline V lookup: CDR1 GTSNPN, CDR2 SVGIG (reference sequence). The CDR3 DNA reads TGTGCCTGGGACAGGGTTTCCTACGAGCAGTACTTC. This sequence encodes CAWDRVSYEQYF. Drawing the rest from reference TRBV30 and TRBJ2-7, the complete variable domain is SQTIHQWPATLVQPVGSPLSLECTVEGTSNPNLYWYRQAAGRGLQLLFYSVGIGQISSEVPQNLSASRPQDRQFILSSKKLLLSDSGFYLCAWDRVSYEQYFGPGTRLTVT.

To note about this clone: Other DNA sequences in the sample encode the same CDR3. The V gene is TRBV20-1, the J gene TRBJ2-1; D uncertain. V gave up 3 bases and J gave up 7 bases, with 7 bases separating them. CDR3 length equals 11 residues. Germline CDR1 reads DFQATT; CDR2 reads SNEGSKA (reference sequence). CDR3: CSASRENEQFF. In nucleotides, the CDR3 is TGCAGTGCTAGCCGCGAAAATGAGCAGTTCTTC.

This clone was counted only a few times. The sample has other DNA sequences that encode this CDR3 too. The rearrangement links TRBV18 to TRBJ1-1, with a possible D match to TRBD1 (5 bases). The CDR3 loop spans 15 amino acids. Germline V CDR1 and CDR2: KGHSH, LQKENI. Trimming stripped 3 bases from V and 1 base from J, with 12 bases between. The CDR3 nucleotides read TGTGCCAGCTCACCGTTAGGGGCCGGGAACACTGAAGCTTTCTTT. Amino acids: CASSPLGAGNTEAFF.

The V gene is TRBV11-2, the J gene TRBJ2-1, with D unresolved. Trimming pared 5 bases from V and 10 bases from J, leaving 18 bases between. Germline V gene data show CDR1 as SGHAT and CDR2 as FQNNGV. This CDR3 contains 14 residues. In DNA, the CDR3 is TGTGCCAGCAGCCATGACCCCTGGGGATTCGAGCAGTTCTTC. Encoded protein: CASSHDPWGFEQFF.

This chain links TRBV10-3 with TRBJ2-1; 13 bases are a match to TRBD2. The CDR3 has 13 amino acids. The V and J ends lost 10 bases and 12 bases, in that order; junction bases with no gene match: 9. CDR1 is ENHRY, CDR2 SYGVKD, per germline. The CDR3 DNA reads TGTGCCACAGGACTAGCGGGAGCCCAAGGGCAGTTCTTC. It encodes CATGLAGAQGQFF.

The genes are TRBV14 and TRBJ2-7; 9 positions agree with TRBD1. The junction had 10 bases not matched to a gene; V was cut back by 4 bases and J by 3 bases. CDR1 and CDR2 from the germline V gene are SGHDN and FVKESK. This CDR3 has 16 amino acids. The CDR3 DNA follows: TGTGCCAGCAGCCCGATCCGGGACAGGGATTACTACGAGCAGTACTTC. It specifies CASSPIRDRDYYEQYF.

This chain uses TRBV28 with TRBJ2-3, with D possibly being TRBD1 or TRBD2 (5 bases each). The CDR3 contains 15 residues. Per the germline V gene, CDR1 is MDHEN and CDR2 is SYDVKM. V dropped 5 bases and J dropped 1 base, with 13 bases sitting between them. CDR3 DNA sequence: TGTGCCAGCAGTCCCGGGGCCGAAGGCACAGATACGCAGTATTTT. It specifies CASSPGAEGTDTQYF. The full variable domain, rest sourced from reference TRBV28 and TRBJ2-3, is DVKVTQSSRYLVKRTGEKVFLECVQDMDHENMFWYRQDPGLGLRLIYFSYDVKMKEKGDIPEGYSVSREKKERFSLILESASTNQTSMYLCASSPGAEGTDTQYFGPGTRLTVL.

The chain joins TRBV27 to TRBJ2-7; possibly TRBD1 for D (6 bases). Germline-derived CDR1 and CDR2 are MNHEY and SMNVEV (reference sequence). The CDR3 length is 15 residues. Trimming cost V 3 bases and J 3 bases, with 15 bases left between them. DNA for the CDR3: TGTGCCAGCAGTTTTCAGCCTACAGGGAGCTACGAGCAGTACTTC. Translated: CASSFQPTGSYEQYF.

In the case of this clone: At one end the junction does not follow the germline gene, possibly because of a read error. The rearrangement joins TRBV2 to TRBJ2-7, with D perhaps matching TRBD1 (6 bases). Germline V gene lookup returns CDR1 SNHLY and CDR2 FYNNEI. The length of the CDR3 is 12 residues. The CDR3 is CASREGGTEQYF. The CDR3 DNA sequence: TGTGCCAGCAGGGAAGGGGGTACGGAGCAGTACTTC. Full variable domain (missing parts from reference TRBV2 and TRBJ2-7): EPEVTQTPSHQVTQMGQEVILRCVPISNHLYFYWYRQILGQKVEFLVSFYNNEISEKSEIFDDQFSVERPDGSNFTLKIRSTKLEDSAMYFCASREGGTEQYFGPGTRLTVT.

This clone was recorded once. Additional DNA sequences in this sample encode the identical CDR3. The rearrangement uses TRBV13 and TRBJ2-5; no clear D. Deletions cut 0 bases from V and 4 bases from J, with 6 bases between. The V gene's germline CDR1 is PRHDT and CDR2 FYEKMQ (reference sequence). CDR3 length: 13 residues. CDR3 protein: CASSLGGPETQYF. For the CDR3, the DNA is TGTGCCAGCAGCTTAGGGGGCCCAGAGACCCAGTACTTC.

This clone has a handful of counts. The chain is built from TRBV6-1 and TRBJ1-4; unclear D gene. Trimming took 6 bases from V and 5 from J, leaving 10 bases between them. The germline gives CDR1 MNHNS, CDR2 SASEGT. This CDR3 has 13 residues. CDR3 amino acids: CASRPRANEKLFF. CDR3 DNA sequence: TGTGCCAGCAGACCCCGGGCCAATGAAAAACTGTTTTTT.

The chain joins TRBV4-3 to TRBJ2-6; weak D call: TRBD2 (5 bases). V was cut by 4 bases and J by 2 bases, with 12 bases left in between. Germline assignment: CDR1 LGHNA and CDR2 YSLEER. The CDR3 is made up of 16 amino acids. This CDR3 reads CASSPYAGTGANVLTF. The CDR3 DNA is TGCGCCAGCAGCCCCTATGCGGGTACTGGGGCCAACGTCCTGACTTTC.

The V and J genes are TRBV11-2 and TRBJ2-1; no clear D gene. CDR1 is SGHAT, CDR2 FQNNGV, per germline. V shed 4 bases and J shed 9 bases, with 13 bases lying between them. The CDR3 covers 13 residues. The CDR3 DNA reads as TGTGCCAGCAGCTCATATGGGCTTGGTGAGCAGTTCTTC. Protein: CASSSYGLGEQFF.

This clone was detected a few times. J is TRBJ1-1 and V is TRBV28; D uncertain. The CDR3 contains 12 residues. CDR1 and CDR2 from the germline V gene are MDHEN and SYDVKM. V was trimmed by 7 bases and J by 1 base, leaving 7 bases between them. CDR3 loop: CASTSRNTEAFF. Here the CDR3 DNA reads TGTGCCAGCACATCCCGGAACACTGAAGCTTTCTTT.

This clone was observed a few times. The gene calls are TRBV7-9 and TRBJ1-4; 7 nucleotides match TRBD1. Trimming took 5 bases from V and 1 from J; bases not matched to a gene: 1. This CDR3 is built from 14 residues. Germline V gives CDR1 SEHNR, CDR2 FQNEAQ (reference sequence). CDR3 sequence: CASSRQGTNEKLFF. CDR3 DNA: TGTGCCAGCAGCAGACAGGGAACTAATGAAAAACTGTTTTTT.

In regard to this clone: In the same sample, other DNA sequences code for this CDR3. The chain carries TRBV7-9 and TRBJ1-1; D gene uncertain. CDR3 length equals 12 residues. V was shortened by 3 bases and J by 2 bases, with 4 bases between the two germline ends. Germline loops: CDR1 SEHNR, CDR2 FQNEAQ (reference sequence). Here the CDR3 reads CASSFPNTEAFF. CDR3 DNA: TGTGCCAGCAGCTTTCCCAACACTGAAGCTTTCTTT.

The rearrangement links TRBV9 to TRBJ2-1, with D possibly being TRBD2 (6 bases). The CDR3 loop spans 14 amino acids. Trimming took off 2 bases at V and 3 bases at J, with 9 bases between the two ends. Looked up from germline, CDR1 is SGDLS and CDR2 is YYNGEE. The CDR3 here is CASSVGGYYNEQFF. The DNA for the CDR3 is TGTGCCAGCAGCGTTGGGGGGTACTACAATGAGCAGTTCTTC.

This clone was seen only a few times. V and J are TRBV15 and TRBJ1-1; no clear D. Germline loops: CDR1 LNHNV, CDR2 YYDKDF (reference sequence). The CDR3 length is 15 residues. V dropped 3 bases and J dropped 1 base, with 12 bases sitting between them. In nucleotides, the CDR3 is TGTGCCACCAGCAGGGGATCCGGCTCGAACACTGAAGCTTTCTTT. This sequence encodes CATSRGSGSNTEAFF.

The chain uses TRBV7-2 and TRBJ2-2; D is tentatively TRBD1 or TRBD2 (5 bases each). Trimming took 5 bases from V and 6 from J, leaving 13 bases between them. Germline V gives CDR1 SGHTA, CDR2 FQGNSA. The CDR3 has 14 residues. The CDR3 region has the DNA TGTGCCAGCAGCCGCCTCGTGGGGGCCGGGGAGCTGTTTTTT. This codes for CASSRLVGAGELFF.

This clone appeared a few times. The V call is TRBV4-1, the J call TRBJ1-5, with D perhaps matching TRBD1 (6 bases). CDR3 length: 15 amino acids. CDR1 and CDR2 (germline): MGHRA, YSYEKL. Deletions cut 3 bases from V and 7 bases from J, with 16 bases between. The CDR3 DNA is TGCGCCAGCAGCCAGCCCGGGGGGCTACACCAGCCCCAGCATTTT. This gives the protein CASSQPGGLHQPQHF.

A few counts support this clone. This rearrangement joins TRBV4-1 to TRBJ1-5, with D maybe TRBD1 (5 bases). V lost 2 bases and J lost 2, with 13 bases in between. The CDR3 runs 16 residues. Germline loops: CDR1 MGHRA, CDR2 YSYEKL. CDR3 residues: CASSQPLRGGNQPQHF. The DNA of the CDR3 is TGCGCCAGCAGCCAACCCCTTCGAGGGGGCAATCAGCCCCAGCATTTT.

The genes are TRBV5-1 and TRBJ2-4; the D call may be TRBD1 or TRBD2 (5 bases each). V dropped 4 bases and J dropped 1 base, with 12 bases sitting between them. This CDR3 is 15 amino acids long. Looked up from germline, CDR1 is SGHRS and CDR2 is YFSETQ. This chain's CDR3 is CASSVDGTAKNIQYF. The CDR3 DNA follows: TGCGCCAGCAGCGTAGACGGGACGGCCAAAAACATTCAGTACTTC.

This clone has only a few counts. The chain joins TRBV29-1 to TRBJ2-7; possibly TRBD1 or TRBD2 for D (5 bases each). V was pared by 4 bases and J by 7 bases, with 14 bases between. This CDR3 has 12 residues. Germline V gives CDR1 SQVTM, CDR2 ANQGSEA. The CDR3 DNA reads TGCAGCGTTGTCAGGGTACTAGGGGAGCAGTACTTC. As protein: CSVVRVLGEQYF.

This chain uses TRBV7-2 with TRBJ1-1; D may be TRBD1 (6 bases). From germline, CDR1 is SGHTA and CDR2 FQGNSA. Trimming took 3 bases from V and 0 from J, leaving 8 bases between them. This CDR3 is built from 14 residues. This chain's CDR3 is CASSFQGMNTEAFF. The CDR3 DNA reads as TGTGCCAGCAGCTTTCAGGGGATGAACACTGAAGCTTTCTTT.

This clone showed up just a few times. The V call is TRBV10-3, the J call TRBJ2-7; weak D call: TRBD2 (5 bases). CDR3 length: 13 residues. CDR1 and CDR2 from the germline V gene are ENHRY and SYGVKD. Trimming took 0 bases from V and 7 from J, leaving 10 bases between them. CDR3 sequence: CAISESPSGEQYF. CDR3 sequence (DNA): TGTGCCATCAGTGAGTCTCCTTCGGGGGAGCAGTACTTC.

This clone appeared once. This sequence joins TRBV18 and TRBJ2-6; no clear D. This CDR3 has 15 amino acids. Trimming left V 3 bases short and J 2 bases short, with 8 bases between. Germline V CDR1 and CDR2: KGHSH, LQKENI. As DNA, the CDR3 is TGTGCCAGCTCACCCCGGAGTACTGGGGCCAACGTCCTGACTTTC. Its protein product is CASSPRSTGANVLTF.